There are a few counts of the clone carrying this T cell receptor beta chain. The data derive from a study of blood T cell repertoires in COVID-19. On the study more broadly: Both acute and convalescent COVID-19 samples were obtained from the United States, Italy and Spain.

Germline V lookup: CDR1 MNHEY, CDR2 SMNVEV (reference sequence). Deletions cut 7 bases from V and 0 bases from J, with 16 bases between. The CDR3 has 17 residues. Original methodology: Using reference gene primer amplification, nucleated cell counts were estimated. The repertoire was sequenced with immunoSEQ multiplex PCR; TCRdb's copy has only in-frame clones and lacks some. V and J calls plus clone size are reproduced from that table; the DNA served to infer D and trimming. The table lists over 300,000 clones, 70% to 90% of them singletons. The source of this sequence is a man aged 18 to 30 who had recovered from COVID-19. The sample taken for sequencing was peripheral blood. The V gene is TRBV27, the J gene TRBJ1-6; D not resolved. The CDR3 DNA follows: TGTGCCAGCACTTGGGCGGGCCTTAGCTCCTATAATTCACCCCTCCACTTT. The encoded protein is CASTWAGLSSYNSPLHF.